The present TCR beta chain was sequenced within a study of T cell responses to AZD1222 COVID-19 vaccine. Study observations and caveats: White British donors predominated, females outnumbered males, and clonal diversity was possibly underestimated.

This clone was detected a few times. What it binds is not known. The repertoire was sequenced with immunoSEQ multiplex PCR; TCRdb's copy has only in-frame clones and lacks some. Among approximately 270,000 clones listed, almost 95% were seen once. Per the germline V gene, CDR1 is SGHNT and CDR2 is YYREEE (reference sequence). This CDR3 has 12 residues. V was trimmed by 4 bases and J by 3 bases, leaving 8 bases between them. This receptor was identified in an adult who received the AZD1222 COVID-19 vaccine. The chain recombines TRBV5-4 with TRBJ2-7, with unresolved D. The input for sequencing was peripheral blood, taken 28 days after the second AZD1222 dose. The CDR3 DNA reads TGTGCCAGCAGCCGTGACCACTACGAGCAGTACTTC. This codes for CASSRDHYEQYF.